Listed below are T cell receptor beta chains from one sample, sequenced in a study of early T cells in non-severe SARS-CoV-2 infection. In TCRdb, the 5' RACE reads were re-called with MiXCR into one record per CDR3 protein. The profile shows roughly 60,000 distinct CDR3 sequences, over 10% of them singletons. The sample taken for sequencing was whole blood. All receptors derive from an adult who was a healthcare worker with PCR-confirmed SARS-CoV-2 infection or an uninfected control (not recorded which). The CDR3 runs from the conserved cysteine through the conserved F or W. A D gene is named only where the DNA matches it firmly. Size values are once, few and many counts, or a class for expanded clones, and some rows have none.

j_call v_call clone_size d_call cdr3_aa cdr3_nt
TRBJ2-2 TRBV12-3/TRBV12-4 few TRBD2 CASSPRELSGELFF TGTGCCAGCAGTCCGCGGGAGCTCTCCGGGGAGCTGTTTTTT
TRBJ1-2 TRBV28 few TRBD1 CASRTTGGNYGYTF TGTGCCAGCAGAACCACAGGGGGCAACTATGGCTACACCTTC
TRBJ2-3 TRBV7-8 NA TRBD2 CASSGGTTSTDTQYF TGTGCCAGCAGCGGCGGGACTACTAGCACAGATACGCAGTATTTT
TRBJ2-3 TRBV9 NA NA CASSVAPTDTQYF TGTGCCAGCAGCGTAGCGCCCACAGATACGCAGTATTTT
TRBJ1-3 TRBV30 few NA CAWRTGYSENTIYF TGTGCCTGGAGGACAGGATATTCTGAAAACACCATATATTTT
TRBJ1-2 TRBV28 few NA CASSPAGTQMRGGYTF TGTGCCAGCAGCCCAGCCGGGACGCAAATGCGTGGGGGCTACACCTTC
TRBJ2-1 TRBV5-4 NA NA CASSLEAGIEQFF TGTGCCAGCAGCTTGGAGGCCGGGATTGAGCAGTTCTTC
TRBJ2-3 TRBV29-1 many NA CSVGRQLGTDTQYF TGCAGCGTTGGCCGGCAGCTAGGCACAGATACGCAGTATTTT
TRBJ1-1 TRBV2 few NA CASSALQINTEAFF TGTGCCAGCAGTGCTTTACAGATAAACACTGAAGCTTTCTTT
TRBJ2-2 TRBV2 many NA CASSLGLTYGELFF TGTGCCAGCAGCCTTGGACTCACGTACGGGGAGCTGTTTTTT
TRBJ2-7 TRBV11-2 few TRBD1 CASSLERPGQGYEQYF TGTGCCAGCAGCTTAGAGCGGCCGGGACAGGGGTACGAGCAGTACTTC
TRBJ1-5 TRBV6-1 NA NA CASSPPPGGEQPQHF TGTGCCAGCAGTCCCCCGCCAGGCGGGGAACAGCCCCAGCATTTT
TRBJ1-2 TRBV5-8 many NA CASSFGGRDYGYTF TGTGCCAGCAGCTTTGGAGGGCGCGACTATGGCTACACCTTC
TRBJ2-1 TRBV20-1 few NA CSAPVLVDNEQFF TGCAGTGCCCCGGTTTTAGTGGACAATGAGCAGTTCTTC
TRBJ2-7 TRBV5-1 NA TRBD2 CASSSQAGGFYEQYF TGCGCCAGCAGCTCGCAAGCGGGAGGGTTCTACGAGCAGTACTTC
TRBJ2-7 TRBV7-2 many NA CASSLVGTGSYEQYF TGTGCCAGCAGCTTAGTGGGGACTGGTTCCTACGAGCAGTACTTC
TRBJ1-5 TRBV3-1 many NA CASSQDRTANQPQHF TGTGCCAGCAGCCAAGATCGAACAGCGAATCAGCCCCAGCATTTT
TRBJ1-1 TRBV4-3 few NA CASSQTQTANTEAFF TGCGCCAGCAGCCAAACCCAGACAGCGAACACTGAAGCTTTCTTT
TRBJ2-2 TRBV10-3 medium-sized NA CAISERPGSTGELFF TGTGCCATCAGTGAGCGGCCAGGCAGCACCGGGGAGCTGTTTTTT
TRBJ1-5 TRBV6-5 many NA CATRKGRLSNQPQHF TGTGCCACACGAAAGGGGCGGCTGAGCAATCAGCCCCAGCATTTT
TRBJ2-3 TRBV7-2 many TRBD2 CASSLVSGGRLTDTQYF TGTGCCAGCAGCTTAGTTTCGGGCGGGAGGCTCACAGATACGCAGTATTTT
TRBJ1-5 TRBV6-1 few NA CASSEVQGFPQHF TGTGCCAGCAGTGAAGTTCAGGGCTTTCCCCAGCATTTT
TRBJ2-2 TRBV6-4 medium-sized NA CASSDSTTGELFF TGTGCCAGCAGTGACTCGACCACCGGGGAGCTGTTTTTT
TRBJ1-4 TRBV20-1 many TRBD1 CSARSGGPNEKLFF TGCAGTGCTAGATCAGGGGGCCCTAATGAAAAACTGTTTTTT
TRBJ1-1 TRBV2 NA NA CASSLDREAFF TGTGCCAGCAGCCTTGACAGAGAAGCTTTCTTT
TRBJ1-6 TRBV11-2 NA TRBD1 CASSLYDRGSPLHF TGTGCCAGCAGCTTATACGACAGGGGGTCACCCCTCCACTTT
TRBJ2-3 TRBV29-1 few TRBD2 CSVEPRLAGDTQYF TGCAGCGTTGAACCCCGACTAGCCGGAGATACGCAGTATTTT
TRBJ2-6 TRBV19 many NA CASSLQGPGANVLTF TGTGCCAGTAGTCTACAGGGCCCTGGGGCCAACGTCCTGACTTTC
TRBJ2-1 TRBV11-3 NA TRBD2 CASSYGLAGNEQFF TGTGCCAGCAGCTATGGACTAGCGGGCAATGAGCAGTTCTTC
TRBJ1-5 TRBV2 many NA CASRFAFRQPQHF TGTGCCAGCAGATTCGCCTTCCGGCAGCCCCAGCATTTT
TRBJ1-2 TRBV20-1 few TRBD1 CSAISTGGHYGYTF TGCAGTGCTATATCAACAGGGGGGCACTATGGCTACACCTTC
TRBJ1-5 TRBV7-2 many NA CASSLLYSNQPQHF TGTGCCAGCAGCTTATTGTATAGCAATCAGCCCCAGCATTTT
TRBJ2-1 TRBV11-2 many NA CASQIPSSYNEQFF TGTGCCAGCCAGATCCCCTCCTCCTACAATGAGCAGTTCTTC
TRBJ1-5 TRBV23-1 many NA CASITPGRELFIGNQPQHF TGCGCCAGCATTACCCCGGGGAGGGAGCTGTTTATCGGGAACCAGCCCCAGCATTTT
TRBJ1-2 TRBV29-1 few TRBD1 CSVSQGAQDGYTF TGCAGTGTAAGTCAGGGGGCGCAGGATGGCTACACCTTC
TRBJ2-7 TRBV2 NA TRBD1 CASSLGQSEQYF TGTGCCAGCAGCTTGGGACAGTCCGAGCAGTACTTC
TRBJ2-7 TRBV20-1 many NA CSSHSGYEGREQYF TGCAGTTCGCACTCGGGGTACGAGGGTCGCGAGCAGTACTTC
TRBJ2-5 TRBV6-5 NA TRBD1 CASSYTWDSGQETQYF TGTGCCAGCAGTTACACTTGGGACAGCGGACAAGAGACCCAGTACTTC
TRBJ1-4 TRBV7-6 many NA CASSLYGQTNEKLFF TGTGCCAGCAGCTTATACGGACAGACTAATGAAAAACTGTTTTTT
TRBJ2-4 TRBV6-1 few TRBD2 CASRGTSGGHYLAKNIQYF TGTGCCAGCAGGGGGACTAGCGGAGGGCATTACCTAGCCAAAAACATTCAGTACTTC
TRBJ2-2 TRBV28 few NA CASSLYEFAGELFF TGTGCCAGCAGTTTATATGAGTTCGCCGGGGAGCTGTTTTTT
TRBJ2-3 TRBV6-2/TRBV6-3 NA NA CASGRTETDTQYF TGTGCCAGCGGGAGAACGGAGACAGATACGCAGTATTTT
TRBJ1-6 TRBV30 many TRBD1 CAWHRDRNSPLHF TGTGCCTGGCACCGGGACAGAAATTCACCCCTCCACTTT
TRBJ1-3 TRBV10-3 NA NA CAHQRGTTGNTIYF TGTGCCCACCAGAGGGGGACAACTGGAAACACCATATATTTT
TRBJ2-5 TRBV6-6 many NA CASSYSGHPSRWYQETQYF TGTGCCAGCAGTTATTCGGGACACCCGTCCCGGTGGTACCAAGAGACCCAGTACTTC
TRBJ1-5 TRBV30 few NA CAWREGPDQPQHF TGTGCCTGGAGGGAAGGCCCCGATCAGCCCCAGCATTTT
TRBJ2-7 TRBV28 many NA CASSSPWDFYEQYF TGTGCCAGCAGTTCACCTTGGGACTTCTACGAGCAGTACTTC
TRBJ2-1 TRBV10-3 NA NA CAISGTANEQFF TGTGCCATCAGTGGGACAGCGAATGAGCAGTTCTTC
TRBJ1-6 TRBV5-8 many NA CASSLGHGDPSPLHF TGTGCCAGCAGCCTGGGACACGGGGACCCATCACCCCTCCACTTT
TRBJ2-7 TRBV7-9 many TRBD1 CASSTTSTGDYEQYF TGTGCCAGCAGCACCACGTCCACAGGGGACTACGAGCAGTACTTC
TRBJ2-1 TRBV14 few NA CASSQDSPWRFF TGTGCCAGCAGCCAAGATAGCCCTTGGAGGTTCTTC
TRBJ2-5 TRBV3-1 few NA CASSQAPGGGQETQYF TGTGCCAGCAGCCAAGCCCCTGGAGGGGGACAAGAGACCCAGTACTTC
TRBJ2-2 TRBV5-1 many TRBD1 CASSLDDRGQGAGELFF TGCGCCAGCAGCTTGGACGACAGGGGGCAGGGGGCCGGGGAGCTGTTTTTT
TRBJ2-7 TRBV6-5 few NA CASSSGPQDEQYF TGTGCCAGCAGCTCGGGGCCCCAGGACGAGCAGTACTTC
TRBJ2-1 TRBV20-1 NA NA CSARLRYNEQFF TGCAGTGCTAGATTGCGGTACAATGAGCAGTTCTTC
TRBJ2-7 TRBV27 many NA CASSPSDRSHYEQYF TGTGCCAGCAGTCCATCCGACAGATCCCACTACGAGCAGTACTTC
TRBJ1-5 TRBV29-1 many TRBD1 CSVKDDRDQPQHF TGCAGCGTTAAAGATGACAGGGATCAGCCCCAGCATTTT